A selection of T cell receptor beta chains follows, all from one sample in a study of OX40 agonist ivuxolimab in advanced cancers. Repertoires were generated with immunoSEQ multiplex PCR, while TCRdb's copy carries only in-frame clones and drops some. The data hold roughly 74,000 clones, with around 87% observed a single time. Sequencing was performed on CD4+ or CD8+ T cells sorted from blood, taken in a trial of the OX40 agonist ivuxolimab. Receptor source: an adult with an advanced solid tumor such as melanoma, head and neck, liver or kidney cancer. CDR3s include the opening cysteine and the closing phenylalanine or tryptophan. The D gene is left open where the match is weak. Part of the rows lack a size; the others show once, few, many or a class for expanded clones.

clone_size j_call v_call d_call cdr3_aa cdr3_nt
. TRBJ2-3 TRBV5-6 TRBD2 CASSFSLAGGTDTQYF TGTGCCAGCAGCTTTTCATTAGCGGGGGGAACTGATACGCAGTATTTT
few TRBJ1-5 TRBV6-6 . CASSYLEDQPQHF TGTGCCAGCAGTTACTTAGAGGATCAGCCCCAGCATTTT
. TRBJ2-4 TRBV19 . CASSIGGQGLAKNIQYF TGTGCCAGTAGTATAGGGGGTCAGGGACTAGCCAAAAACATTCAGTACTTC
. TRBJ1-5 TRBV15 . CATSRGWGNNQPQHF TGTGCCACCAGCAGAGGGTGGGGAAACAATCAGCCCCAGCATTTT
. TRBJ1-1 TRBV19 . CASSIQGSTEAFF TGTGCCAGTAGTATACAGGGGAGCACTGAAGCTTTCTTT
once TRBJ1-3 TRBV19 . CASSIGQTPGNTIYF TGTGCCAGTAGTATAGGGCAGACTCCTGGAAACACCATATATTTT
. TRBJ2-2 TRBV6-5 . CASSFRQYTGELFF TGTGCCAGCAGTTTCCGACAGTACACCGGGGAGCTGTTTTTT
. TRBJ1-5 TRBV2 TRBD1 CASRPDRDRGRSNQPQHF TGTGCCAGCAGACCCGACCGGGACAGGGGTAGAAGCAATCAGCCCCAGCATTTT
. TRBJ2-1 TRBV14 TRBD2 CASSFASGRYNEQFF TGTGCCAGCAGCTTCGCTAGCGGGAGGTACAATGAGCAGTTCTTC
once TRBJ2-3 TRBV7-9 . CASSLSGSTDTQYF TGTGCCAGCAGCTTATCCGGGAGCACAGATACGCAGTATTTT
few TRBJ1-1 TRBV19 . CASRPNREGTEAFF TGTGCCAGTAGACCAAACAGGGAGGGCACTGAAGCTTTCTTT
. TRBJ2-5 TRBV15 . CATSRQLGSETQYF TGTGCCACCAGCAGACAGCTGGGGTCAGAGACCCAGTACTTC
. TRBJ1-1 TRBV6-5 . CASNRKLNTEAFF TGTGCCAGTAACAGGAAACTAAACACTGAAGCTTTCTTT
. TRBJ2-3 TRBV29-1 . CSVGGGAPDTQYF TGCAGCGTTGGAGGGGGGGCTCCAGATACGCAGTATTTT
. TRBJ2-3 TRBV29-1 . CSSATGVGRDTQYF TGCAGCTCCGCCACGGGAGTCGGTCGGGATACGCAGTATTTT
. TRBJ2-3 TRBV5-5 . CASTYTPPTDTQYF TGTGCCAGCACCTACACCCCGCCGACAGATACGCAGTATTTT
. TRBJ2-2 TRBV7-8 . CASSLRTVNTGELFF TGTGCCAGCAGCCTGAGGACAGTTAACACCGGGGAGCTGTTTTTT
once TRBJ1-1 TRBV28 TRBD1 CASREGTETSTEAFF TGTGCCAGCAGGGAAGGGACAGAAACTTCCACTGAAGCTTTCTTT
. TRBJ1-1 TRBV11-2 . CASSFTPRLEAFF TGTGCCAGCAGCTTCACACCCCGACTTGAAGCTTTCTTT
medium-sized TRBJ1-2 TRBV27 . CASSSPPLRSHGYTF TGTGCCAGCAGTTCCCCCCCTCTCCGATCCCATGGCTACACCTTC
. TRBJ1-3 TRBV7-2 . CASSLGQSNTIYF TGTGCCAGCAGCTTAGGACAGTCAAACACCATATATTTT
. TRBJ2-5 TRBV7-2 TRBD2 CASRVTSGAWETQYF TGTGCCAGCAGGGTCACTAGCGGGGCGTGGGAGACCCAGTACTTC
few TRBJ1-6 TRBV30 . CAWSVGQGYSPLHF TGTGCCTGGAGTGTGGGTCAGGGGTATTCACCCCTCCACTTT
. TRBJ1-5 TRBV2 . CASSRTAGNQPQHF TGTGCCAGCAGTCGGACAGCCGGTAATCAGCCCCAGCATTTT
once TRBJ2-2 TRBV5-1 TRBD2 CASSPGTAGDPTGELFF TGCGCCAGCAGCCCCGGCACGGCGGGAGATCCCACCGGGGAGCTGTTTTTT
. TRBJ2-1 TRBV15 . CATSPRASGDEQFF TGTGCCACCAGCCCTAGAGCTTCAGGGGATGAGCAGTTCTTC
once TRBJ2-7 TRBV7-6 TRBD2 CASSFSGGPYEQYF TGTGCCAGCAGCTTTAGCGGGGGGCCCTACGAGCAGTACTTC
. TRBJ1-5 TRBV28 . CASSFYSNQPQHF TGTGCCAGCAGTTTCTATAGCAATCAGCCCCAGCATTTT
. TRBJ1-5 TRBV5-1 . CASSLGGGGGNQPQHF TGCGCCAGCAGCTTGGGAGGTGGTGGCGGCAATCAGCCCCAGCATTTT
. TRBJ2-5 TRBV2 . CASSPGPIQETQYF TGTGCCAGCAGTCCCGGGCCTATTCAAGAGACCCAGTACTTC
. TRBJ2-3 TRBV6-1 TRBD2 CASSLGLAGDTQYF TGTGCCAGCAGTTTGGGACTAGCGGGAGATACGCAGTATTTT
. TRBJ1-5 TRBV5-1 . CASSSGGGQPQHF TGCGCCAGCAGCTCCGGGGGCGGACAGCCCCAGCATTTT
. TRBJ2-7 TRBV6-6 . CASSYERFYEQYF TGTGCCAGCAGTTACGAGCGGTTCTACGAGCAGTACTTC